Below are 10 T cell receptor beta chains sequenced from a single sample in a study of blood T cell repertoires in COVID-19 (TCRdb year 2020). The method was the immunoSEQ multiplex PCR assay. This is the immuneACCESS table as TCRdb keeps it, with only in-frame sequences that have V and J called. A part of the clones is gone; compared with another copy, unresolved V genes explain less than half, and the rest is unexplained. The sample table holds about 150,000 clones, of which just over 90% were seen once. The ten most abundant clones make up about 4.9% of the sample. Material: peripheral blood. Receptors originate from a man aged 18 to 30 with COVID-19, enrolled during active disease.

As for this clone: At the DNA level, this CDR3 is encoded by other sequences in the same sample as well. The chain is built from TRBV7-9 and TRBJ1-6; D remains ambiguous. The germline gives CDR1 SEHNR, CDR2 FQNEAQ (reference sequence). This CDR3 has 12 amino acids. The V end lost 5 bases, the J end lost 6 bases, and 5 bases lay between the germline ends. CDR3 protein: CASSPGNSPLHF. For the CDR3, the DNA is TGTGCCAGCAGCCCGGGTAATTCACCCCTCCACTTT.

The chain carries TRBV6-2 or TRBV6-3 and TRBJ2-5; the match to TRBD2 covers 14 bases. This CDR3 has 15 residues. The V segment lost 5 bases and the J segment 4 bases; nucleotides outside the gene matches: 3. In germline, CDR1 is MNHEY, CDR2 SVGEGT. The CDR3 nucleotides are TGTGCCAGCAGTCCCGGACTAGCGGGAGGAGAGACCCAGTACTTC. Protein sequence: CASSPGLAGGETQYF.

The chain combines TRBV11-2 with TRBJ2-2, with TRBD1 matching over 8 bases. The CDR3 loop spans 16 amino acids. J was trimmed by 6 bases and V by 7 bases; bases with no gene match: 13. Germline CDR1 reads SGHAT; CDR2 reads FQNNGV. CDR3 bases: TGTGCCAGCACCCCAAGGCAGGGGGCGTCATCCGGGGAGCTGTTTTTT. Translation: CASTPRQGASSGELFF. Looking up the rest from reference TRBV11-2 and TRBJ2-2 gives the full variable domain: EAGVAQSPRYKIIEKRQSVAFWCNPISGHATLYWYQQILGQGPKLLIQFQNNGVVDDSQLPKDRFSAERLKGVDSTLKIQPAKLEDSAVYLCASTPRQGASSGELFFGEGSRLTVL.

The chain couples TRBV3-1 (or the pseudogene TRBV3-2) to TRBJ2-7; 10 bases are a match to TRBD1. Looked up from germline, CDR1 is LGHDT and CDR2 is YNNKEL (reference sequence). The CDR3 runs 14 residues. J gave up 5 bases and V 1 base, and 2 bases lay outside the gene matches. The CDR3 region is CASSQAGQGHEQYF. CDR3 coding DNA: TGTGCCAGCAGCCAAGCGGGACAGGGGCACGAGCAGTACTTC.

V gene TRBV28 combines with J gene TRBJ2-7; TRBD2 matches 8 bases. Trimming at V came to 8 bases and at J to 7 bases, leaving 16 bases not matched to a gene. CDR1 is MDHEN, CDR2 SYDVKM, per germline. CDR3 length: 15 amino acids. CDR3 DNA sequence: TGTGCCAGCGGGCCGGGACTAGTGGGGCCCGGGGAGCAGTACTTC. Translating it yields CASGPGLVGPGEQYF.

The gene calls are TRBV27 and TRBJ1-5, with 7 positions matching TRBD1. Germline V gives CDR1 MNHEY, CDR2 SMNVEV (reference sequence). This CDR3 is 16 amino acids long. V dropped 6 bases and J dropped 1; count of bases not matched to a gene: 9. The CDR3 is CASRAGGGRSNQPQHF. Here the CDR3 DNA reads TGTGCCAGCAGGGCGGGAGGGGGCAGGAGCAATCAGCCCCAGCATTTT.

The rearrangement joins TRBV27 to TRBJ1-2; D is uncertain. Trimming left V 2 bases short and J 4 bases short, with 11 bases between. Germline V gene lookup returns CDR1 MNHEY and CDR2 SMNVEV (reference sequence). The CDR3 runs to 14 residues. This CDR3 is CASSLAGRGYGYTF. CDR3 sequence (DNA): TGTGCCAGCAGTTTAGCAGGACGGGGCTATGGCTACACCTTC.

The V call is TRBV6-6, the J call TRBJ1-4, with 9 bases matching TRBD1. CDR3 size: 15 residues. V was pared by 6 bases and J by 4 bases, with 6 bases of the junction left unmatched. In germline, CDR1 is MNHNY, CDR2 SVGAGI (reference sequence). The CDR3 DNA is TGTGCCAGCAGGTCACCGGGACAGGGTAATGAAAAACTGTTTTTT. Its protein is CASRSPGQGNEKLFF.

The V gene is TRBV5-1, the J gene TRBJ2-3; D is possibly TRBD2 (7 bases). Between the trimmed V and J ends, which lost 3 bases and 1 base, there was a span of 18 bases. In germline, CDR1 is SGHRS, CDR2 YFSETQ. The CDR3 runs to 17 residues. CDR3 nucleotide sequence: TGCGCCAGCAGCTGGGGGGGCGGGGGAGTCGGCACAGATACGCAGTATTTT. Amino acids: CASSWGGGGVGTDTQYF.

The gene calls are TRBV5-1 and TRBJ2-1, with D perhaps matching TRBD1 (6 bases). CDR1 is SGHRS and CDR2 is YFSETQ in the germline V gene. The V gene lost 3 bases and the J gene lost 1 base, with 11 bases spanning the gap. The CDR3 runs to 15 residues. Here the CDR3 reads CASSSRGQSYNEQFF. DNA of the CDR3: TGCGCCAGCAGCTCGCGAGGACAGTCCTACAATGAGCAGTTCTTC.